One and the same sample provided the 4 T cell receptor beta chains below, sequenced in a study of blood T cell repertoires in COVID-19. This table comes from immunoSEQ multiplex PCR, and its TCRdb copy is limited to in-frame clones, with some not included. The profile shows about 39,000 clones, approximately 86% of them singletons. Sequencing input: peripheral blood. These TCRs come from a man in his forties or fifties with active COVID-19.

The chain recombines TRBV28 with TRBJ1-6; no firm D call. CDR1 and CDR2 from the germline V gene are MDHEN and SYDVKM. Trimming took 6 bases from V and 8 from J, leaving 5 bases between them. The CDR3 covers 11 residues. CDR3 residues: CASSGDSPLHF. CDR3 nucleotides: TGTGCCAGCAGCGGGGATTCACCCCTCCACTTT.

Only one count was recorded for this clone. DNA for the CDR3: TGTGCCTGGAGCGCGCATTCGAGAGCCAACTATGGCTACACCTTC. The encoded protein is CAWSAHSRANYGYTF. The J gene is TRBJ1-2, the V gene TRBV30; D gene uncertain. V dropped 3 bases and J dropped 2 bases, with 16 bases sitting between them. CDR3 length: 15 amino acids. Germline V gene lookup returns CDR1 GTSNPN and CDR2 SVGIG (reference sequence). The full variable domain, its missing parts supplied by reference TRBV30 and TRBJ1-2, is SQTIHQWPATLVQPVGSPLSLECTVEGTSNPNLYWYRQAAGRGLQLLFYSVGIGQISSEVPQNLSASRPQDRQFILSSKKLLLSDSGFYLCAWSAHSRANYGYTFGSGTRLTVV.

The chain employs TRBV7-3 and TRBJ1-6; 11 nucleotides agree with TRBD1. V dropped 5 bases and J dropped 11; count of bases not matched to a gene: 8. Germline assignment: CDR1 SGHTA and CDR2 FQGTGA. This CDR3 has 15 residues. In DNA form, the CDR3 reads TGTGCCAGCAGCCCCACAGGGGACAGGGGGGCACCCCTCCACTTT. It encodes CASSPTGDRGAPLHF.

This clone has just a few counts. CDR3 coding DNA: TGTGCCAGCTCACCACTCAGGGGGCCGGATGGCTACACCTTC. Its translation: CASSPLRGPDGYTF. V is TRBV18 and J is TRBJ1-2; TRBD1 agrees at 8 bases. The ends lost 1 base at V and 6 bases at J; junction bases unmatched: 4. The CDR3 contains 14 residues. Per the germline V gene, CDR1 is KGHSH and CDR2 is LQKENI. The complete variable domain, with remaining parts taken from reference TRBV18 and TRBJ1-2, reads NAGVMQNPRHLVRRRGQEARLRCSPMKGHSHVYWYRQLPEEGLKFMVYLQKENIIDESGMPKERFSAEFPKEGPSILRIQQVVRGDSAAYFCASSPLRGPDGYTFGSGTRLTVV.